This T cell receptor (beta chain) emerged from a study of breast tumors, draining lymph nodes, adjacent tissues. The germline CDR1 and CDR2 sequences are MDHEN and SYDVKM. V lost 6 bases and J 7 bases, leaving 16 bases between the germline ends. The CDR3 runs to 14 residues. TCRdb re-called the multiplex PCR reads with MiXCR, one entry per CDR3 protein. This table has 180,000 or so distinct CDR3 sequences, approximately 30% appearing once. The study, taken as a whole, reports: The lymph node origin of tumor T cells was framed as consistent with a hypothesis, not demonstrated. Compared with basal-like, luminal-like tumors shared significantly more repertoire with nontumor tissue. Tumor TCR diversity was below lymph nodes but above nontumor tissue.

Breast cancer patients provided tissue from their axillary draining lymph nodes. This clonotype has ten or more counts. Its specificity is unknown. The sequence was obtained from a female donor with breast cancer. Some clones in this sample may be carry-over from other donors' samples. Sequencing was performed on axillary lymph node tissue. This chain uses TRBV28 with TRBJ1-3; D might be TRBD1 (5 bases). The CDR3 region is CASSNGWGLNTIYF. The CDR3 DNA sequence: TGTGCCAGCAGCAATGGGTGGGGGTTGAACACCATATATTTT.